What follows is one TCR beta chain and its context. Its antigen is currently unknown. The sample is drawn from a study of OX40 agonist ivuxolimab in advanced cancers. Study overall: Patients with prior anti-PD-1, anti-PD-L1 or anti-CTLA-4 therapy were eligible; approximately 40% had some. Study conclusions and caveats: Compared with others, partial responders at 0.1-3.0 mg/kg displayed clonal expansion among the lowest. There were, on average, more expanded clones in CD8+ T cells than in CD4+.

TCRdb's copy holds only in-frame clones and misses some; the assay was immunoSEQ multiplex PCR. This sample has 80,000 to 100,000 clones; approximately 95% occur once, and the top ten carry roughly 0.17%. The V segment lost 2 bases and the J segment 5 bases; nucleotides outside the gene matches: 10. The CDR3 spans 16 residues. Germline V gives CDR1 SGHDT, CDR2 YYEEEE. The chain couples TRBV5-6 to TRBJ2-7, with 10 bases identical to TRBD2. The sequence was collected from an adult with an advanced solid tumor such as melanoma, head and neck, liver or kidney cancer. The material was CD4+ or CD8+ T cells sorted from blood, obtained in a trial of the OX40 agonist ivuxolimab. The CDR3 loop reads CASSFRRLAGVNEQYF. The CDR3 bases are TGTGCCAGCAGCTTTAGGCGGCTAGCGGGAGTGAACGAGCAGTACTTC.